This paragraph covers one T cell receptor beta chain sequence. No antigen is known for it. The entry originates in a study of early T cells in non-severe SARS-CoV-2 infection. Turning to the study itself: From unsorted whole blood, bulk RNA was sequenced, and the chains remained unpaired.

Findings of the study overall: Matching results from VDJdb favored anti-spike CD8 responses, leaving private and CD4 specificities undetected.

Individual cDNA molecules received unique molecular identifiers during library preparation. TCRdb recomputed calls from the 5' RACE reads with MiXCR, one row per CDR3 protein. Of 55,000 to 85,000 distinct CDR3 sequences listed, approximately 14% are singletons. Source material: whole blood. The TCR sequence derives from an adult who was a healthcare worker with PCR-confirmed SARS-CoV-2 infection or an uninfected control (not recorded which).

The CDR3, as DNA: TGTGCCAGTAGCACTACAGGGGAAAGCAATCAGCCCCAGCATTTT. Its translation is CASSTTGESNQPQHF. The chain has TRBV19 and TRBJ1-5; 7 bases agree with TRBD1. The CDR3 is 15 residues long. V was clipped by 6 bases and J by 1 base; unmatched bases: 6. Germline V lookup: CDR1 LNHDA, CDR2 SQIVND (reference sequence).